One sample yielded the 31 T cell receptor beta chains listed below, sequenced in a study of CD8 T cells in Susac syndrome. Random hexamers were used to reverse transcribe an amount of roughly 0.5 to 1 ug RNA. MiXCR, applied by TCRdb to the immunoSEQ multiplex PCR reads, yields one record per CDR3 protein. The sample includes about 130,000 distinct CDR3 sequences, 85% to 95% of them seen just once. Sequences were obtained from CD8+ T cells from PBMCs. Receptor source: a human donor with multiple sclerosis.

The J gene is TRBJ1-1, the V gene TRBV5-1; D gene ambiguous. V was clipped by 0 bases and J by 1 base, with 10 bases between them. Germline CDR1 reads SGHRS; CDR2 reads YFSETQ. This CDR3 contains 15 residues. This CDR3 reads CASSLVRGQNTEAFF. The CDR3 region has the DNA TGCGCCAGCAGCTTGGTTCGGGGTCAGAACACTGAAGCTTTCTTT.

The chain joins TRBV14 to TRBJ2-3; a weak D match, TRBD1 (6 bases). V was clipped by 0 bases and J by 6 bases, with 22 bases between them. The CDR3 runs to 18 residues. Germline V lookup: CDR1 SGHDN, CDR2 FVKESK. The CDR3, as DNA: TGTGCCAGCAGCCAAGATCACAGGGCCACCCGCCCGAGGGATACGCAGTATTTT. Protein product: CASSQDHRATRPRDTQYF.

This clonotype was seen a single time. The gene calls are TRBV4-1 and TRBJ1-3, with unresolved D. The CDR3 runs 14 residues. Between the trimmed V and J ends, which lost 0 bases and 2 bases, there was a span of 5 bases. Germline lookup yields CDR1 MGHRA and CDR2 YSYEKL. CDR3 sequence reads: CASSQDPAGNTIYF. Written as DNA, the CDR3 is TGCGCCAGCAGCCAAGATCCGGCTGGAAACACCATATATTTT.

The chain combines TRBV7-2 with TRBJ2-7, with TRBD1 matching over 11 bases. The ends lost 0 bases at V and 4 bases at J; junction bases unmatched: 2. The CDR3 is 15 amino acids. Germline V gene lookup returns CDR1 SGHTA and CDR2 FQGNSA. The CDR3 reads CASSLADRGLYEQYV. The CDR3 DNA follows: TGTGCCAGCAGCTTAGCGGACAGGGGGCTGTACGAGCAGTACGTC.

The chain joins TRBV29-1 to TRBJ1-1; D not certain. V was clipped by 6 bases and J by 7 bases, with 12 bases between them. This CDR3 spans 11 amino acids. In germline, CDR1 is SQVTM, CDR2 ANQGSEA. The CDR3 sequence: CSVLGRSEAFF. CDR3 bases: TGCAGCGTCCTTGGACGGAGTGAAGCTTTCTTT.

The gene calls are TRBV9 and TRBJ2-1, with D possibly being TRBD2 (5 bases). CDR1 is SGDLS and CDR2 is YYNGEE in the germline V gene. The CDR3 runs 13 residues. V was pared by 4 bases and J by 9 bases, with 14 bases between. CDR3 region: CASSPSSASEQFF. CDR3 sequence (DNA): TGTGCCAGCAGCCCCAGTAGCGCGAGTGAGCAGTTCTTC. The full variable domain, with the rest looked up from reference TRBV9 and TRBJ2-1, is DSGVTQTPKHLITATGQRVTLRCSPRSGDLSVYWYQQSLDQGLQFLIQYYNGEERAKGNILERFSAQQFPDLHSELNLSSLELGDSALYFCASSPSSASEQFFGPGTRLTVL.

The sample holds a few counts of this clonotype. J is TRBJ2-7 and V is TRBV30; D remains unclear. The CDR3 totals 14 residues. Germline V lookup: CDR1 GTSNPN, CDR2 SVGIG (reference sequence). V lost 2 bases, J lost 4 bases, and 15 bases lay in between. The CDR3 region has the DNA TGTGCCTGGAGTTTTTCCGAAGGACCATACGAGCAGTACTTC. Residues: CAWSFSEGPYEQYF.

This clonotype was observed a handful of times. In DNA form, the CDR3 reads TGTGCCAGCAGTCCTCGAGGCACCGGGGAGCTGTTTTTT. Translated: CASSPRGTGELFF. This chain joins TRBV3-1 and TRBJ2-2; D unresolved. Germline CDR1 reads LGHDT; CDR2 reads YNNKEL (reference sequence). Trimming left V 6 bases short and J 4 bases short, with 9 bases between. This CDR3 has 13 residues.

The gene calls are TRBV5-1 and TRBJ2-3; no firm D call. V lost 0 bases and J 2 bases, leaving 7 bases between the germline ends. This CDR3 has 14 amino acids. Germline V gene sequence: CDR1 SGHRS, CDR2 YFSETQ. CDR3 coding DNA: TGCGCCAGCAGCTTGGAGCCGTTCACAGATACGCAGTATTTT. Translating gives CASSLEPFTDTQYF.

This clonotype has only one observation. The chain couples TRBV12-3 or TRBV12-4 to TRBJ1-1; 7 positions match TRBD1. This CDR3 is 16 amino acids long. V lost 5 bases and J lost 1; bases outside the gene matches: 10. CDR3: CASSRIPGQKNTEAFF. CDR3 DNA: TGTGCCAGCAGTCGAATTCCGGGACAGAAGAACACTGAAGCTTTCTTT.

This clonotype was observed once. The chain employs TRBV5-1 and TRBJ2-7, with 8 bases lining up with TRBD1. CDR1 and CDR2 from the germline V gene are SGHRS and YFSETQ. This CDR3 has 13 amino acids. The V segment lost 3 bases and the J segment 2 bases; nucleotides outside the gene matches: 1. Here the CDR3 reads CASSSDRAYEQYF. CDR3 bases: TGCGCCAGCAGCTCGGACAGGGCCTACGAGCAGTACTTC. Using reference TRBV5-1 and TRBJ2-7 for the parts outside the CDR3, the full variable domain is KAGVTQTPRYLIKTRGQQVTLSCSPISGHRSVSWYQQTPGQGLQFLFEYFSETQRNKGNFPGRFSGRQFSNSRSEMNVSTLELGDSALYLCASSSDRAYEQYFGPGTRLTVT.

The chain links TRBV5-1 to TRBJ2-6; unclear D gene. Germline V gene sequence: CDR1 SGHRS, CDR2 YFSETQ. V lost 0 bases to trimming and J lost 0 bases, with 10 bases between them. The CDR3 length is 17 residues. CDR3 loop: CASSLGTVLSGANVLTF. CDR3 in DNA: TGCGCCAGCAGCTTGGGCACAGTTCTCTCTGGGGCCAACGTCCTGACTTTC.

This CDR3 is CASSFTAGYTDTQYF. The CDR3 DNA reads as TGCGCCAGCAGCTTTACAGCGGGGTACACAGATACGCAGTATTTT. V and J are TRBV5-1 and TRBJ2-3; TRBD2 matches at 7 bases. The CDR3 contains 15 residues. Germline V gene lookup returns CDR1 SGHRS and CDR2 YFSETQ. V shed 2 bases and J 2 bases; nucleotides not matched to a gene: 5. Based on the CDR3 plus reference TRBV5-1 and TRBJ2-3, the full variable domain is KAGVTQTPRYLIKTRGQQVTLSCSPISGHRSVSWYQQTPGQGLQFLFEYFSETQRNKGNFPGRFSGRQFSNSRSEMNVSTLELGDSALYLCASSFTAGYTDTQYFGPGTRLTVL.

The chain recombines TRBV5-1 with TRBJ2-3; the match to TRBD1 covers 8 bases. CDR1 SGHRS and CDR2 YFSETQ come from the germline V gene. J lost 0 bases, V lost 7 bases, and 7 bases had no gene match. The CDR3 extends over 15 amino acids. This CDR3 is CASGWRDRSTDTQYF. The CDR3 DNA reads TGCGCCAGCGGGTGGAGGGACAGGAGCACAGATACGCAGTATTTT.

The chain recombines TRBV24-1 with TRBJ1-5; 8 bases map to TRBD1. Trimming removed 4 bases from V and 7 bases from J; junction bases left unmatched: 5. Germline V gives CDR1 KGHDR, CDR2 SFDVKD. This CDR3 comprises 14 residues. This chain's CDR3 is CATSDGQGGQPQHF. CDR3 DNA sequence: TGTGCCACCAGTGACGGACAGGGAGGGCAGCCCCAGCATTTT.

The V call is TRBV7-3, the J call TRBJ2-1; D tentatively reads TRBD1 or TRBD2 (5 bases each). Germline-derived CDR1 and CDR2 are SGHTA and FQGTGA. V was clipped by 2 bases and J by 2 bases, with 10 bases between them. The CDR3 covers 15 residues. The CDR3 DNA reads as TGTGCCAGCAGCTTAGACGGGGCAGCCTACAATGAGCAGTTCTTC. This translates into CASSLDGAAYNEQFF.

This clonotype was seen once. The chain recombines TRBV27 with TRBJ2-1; D unclear. Trimming pared 4 bases from V and 8 bases from J, leaving 9 bases between. This CDR3 has 12 residues. CDR1 MNHEY and CDR2 SMNVEV come from the germline V gene (reference sequence). The CDR3 loop is CASSSLTDEQFF. Here the CDR3 DNA reads TGTGCCAGCAGTTCATTGACGGATGAGCAGTTCTTC.

The V and J genes are TRBV2 and TRBJ1-2; no reliable D call. The V and J ends lost 8 bases and 1 base respectively, with 11 bases between them. Looked up from germline, CDR1 is SNHLY and CDR2 is FYNNEI. The length of the CDR3 is 13 residues. The CDR3 is CASSIGGNYGYTF. In DNA form, the CDR3 reads TGTGCCAGCTCCATCGGAGGTAACTATGGCTACACCTTC.

The chain carries TRBV4-2 and TRBJ1-5, with no clear D. V lost 0 bases to trimming and J lost 9 bases, with 12 bases between them. Germline V gene sequence: CDR1 LGHNA, CDR2 YNFKEQ. CDR3 length: 14 residues. The CDR3 region has the DNA TGTGCCAGCAGCCAAGATTTGGAGGGTGCGCCCCAGCATTTT. This gives the protein CASSQDLEGAPQHF.

A single count supports this clonotype. The gene calls are TRBV27 and TRBJ1-1; no firm D call. Germline V gene sequence: CDR1 MNHEY, CDR2 SMNVEV (reference sequence). V shed 0 bases and J shed 1 base, with 6 bases lying between them. The CDR3 spans 14 residues. This CDR3 reads CASSLSARNTEAFF. CDR3 in DNA: TGTGCCAGCAGTTTATCAGCCAGGAACACTGAAGCTTTCTTT.

This sequence joins TRBV29-1 and TRBJ1-3, with D maybe TRBD1 (5 bases). CDR1 is SQVTM and CDR2 is ANQGSEA in the germline V gene. The CDR3 has 14 amino acids. V was shortened by 3 bases and J by 1 base, with 10 bases between the two germline ends. Here the CDR3 reads CSVDGNRSGNTIYF. As DNA, the CDR3 is TGCAGCGTTGACGGGAACAGGTCTGGAAACACCATATATTTT.

About this clonotype: A read error may account for a junction end that differs from germline. This chain connects TRBV5-1 to TRBJ2-3; tentatively, D is TRBD1 or TRBD2 (5 bases each). The CDR3 runs 11 residues. Germline V gene lookup returns CDR1 SGHRS and CDR2 YFSETQ. This CDR3 is CASSSGTGRHF. In DNA form, the CDR3 reads TGCGCCAGCAGCTCCGGGACCGGGCGACATTTT.

The rearrangement joins TRBV3-1 to TRBJ1-2; possible D gene TRBD1, 5 bases. Per germline, CDR1 LGHDT and CDR2 YNNKEL (reference sequence). Trimming pared 10 bases from V and 4 bases from J, leaving 16 bases between. The CDR3 spans 13 residues. Here the CDR3 DNA reads TGTGCCACCTCACCCGGGGCCGGCTATGGCTACACCTTC. Its translation: CATSPGAGYGYTF.

The chain uses TRBV6-1 and TRBJ2-1, with 11 bases aligning to TRBD2. This CDR3 contains 16 residues. Germline-derived CDR1 and CDR2 are MNHNS and SASEGT. V was clipped by 8 bases and J by 0 bases; unmatched bases: 6. The DNA of the CDR3 is TGTGCCAGCTGGGGACTAGCGGATAGCTCCTACAATGAGCAGTTCTTC. This codes for CASWGLADSSYNEQFF.

This sequence joins TRBV20-1 and TRBJ2-7; 12 bases are shared with TRBD2. With V trimmed by 1 base and J by 0 bases, 4 bases remained unmatched. Germline V gene sequence: CDR1 DFQATT, CDR2 SNEGSKA (reference sequence). This CDR3 spans 16 amino acids. Here the CDR3 DNA reads TGCAGTGCTAGAGTAACTAGCGGGGGGACCTCCTACGAGCAGTACTTC. Its protein is CSARVTSGGTSYEQYF.

V usage is TRBV27 and J usage is TRBJ2-2, with no clear D. Trimming took 8 bases from V and 5 from J, leaving 21 bases between them. The length of the CDR3 is 16 residues. The germline CDR1 and CDR2 sequences are MNHEY and SMNVEV (reference sequence). The CDR3 sequence: CASCPGRPPKTGELFF. The DNA for the CDR3 is TGTGCCAGCTGCCCGGGTAGACCCCCTAAGACCGGGGAGCTGTTTTTT.

This sequence joins TRBV5-1 and TRBJ2-1; D call uncertain. Trimming removed 0 bases from V and 2 bases from J, with 12 bases in between. The CDR3 spans 16 residues. CDR1 and CDR2 (germline): SGHRS, YFSETQ. Here the CDR3 reads CASSLGRSPPYNEQFF. The CDR3 DNA is TGCGCCAGCAGCTTGGGCCGCAGCCCCCCCTACAATGAGCAGTTCTTC. Drawing the rest from reference TRBV5-1 and TRBJ2-1, the complete variable domain is KAGVTQTPRYLIKTRGQQVTLSCSPISGHRSVSWYQQTPGQGLQFLFEYFSETQRNKGNFPGRFSGRQFSNSRSEMNVSTLELGDSALYLCASSLGRSPPYNEQFFGPGTRLTVL.

The V and J genes are TRBV9 and TRBJ2-1, with 9 bases identical to TRBD1. Trimming removed 3 bases from V and 3 bases from J; junction bases left unmatched: 4. This CDR3 is 15 amino acids long. The germline V gene has CDR1 SGDLS and CDR2 YYNGEE. CDR3 amino acids: CASSARQGGYNEQFF. DNA of the CDR3: TGTGCCAGCAGCGCCCGACAGGGGGGCTACAATGAGCAGTTCTTC.

The chain recombines TRBV27 with TRBJ1-5, with TRBD1 as a possible D gene (5 bases). The V gene lost 8 bases and the J gene lost 6 bases, with 20 bases spanning the gap. The CDR3 consists of 15 residues. Per the germline V gene, CDR1 is MNHEY and CDR2 is SMNVEV (reference sequence). CDR3 protein: CASALRTGAGQPQHF. As DNA, the CDR3 is TGTGCCAGCGCACTTCGAACAGGAGCGGGTCAGCCCCAGCATTTT.

The chain uses TRBV30 and TRBJ1-1, with no clear D. Germline V gene data show CDR1 as GTSNPN and CDR2 as SVGIG (reference sequence). V lost 3 bases and J 7 bases, leaving 9 bases between the germline ends. The CDR3 spans 11 residues. CDR3 residues: CAWRASFEAFF. As DNA, the CDR3 is TGTGCCTGGAGGGCCTCTTTTGAAGCTTTCTTT.

This chain uses TRBV5-6 with TRBJ2-1, with 11 bases matching TRBD2. V was pared by 0 bases and J by 7 bases, with 9 bases of the junction left unmatched. CDR3 length: 17 residues. Germline CDR1 SGHDT, CDR2 YYEEEE. The CDR3 DNA reads as TGTGCCAGCAGCTTGGATAGGCTAGCGGGAGGAAGAAATGAGCAGTTCTTC. Its protein product is CASSLDRLAGGRNEQFF. The full variable domain, its missing parts supplied by reference TRBV5-6 and TRBJ2-1, is DAGVTQSPTHLIKTRGQQVTLRCSPKSGHDTVSWYQQALGQGPQFIFQYYEEEERQRGNFPDRFSGHQFPNYSSELNVNALLLGDSALYLCASSLDRLAGGRNEQFFGPGTRLTVL.